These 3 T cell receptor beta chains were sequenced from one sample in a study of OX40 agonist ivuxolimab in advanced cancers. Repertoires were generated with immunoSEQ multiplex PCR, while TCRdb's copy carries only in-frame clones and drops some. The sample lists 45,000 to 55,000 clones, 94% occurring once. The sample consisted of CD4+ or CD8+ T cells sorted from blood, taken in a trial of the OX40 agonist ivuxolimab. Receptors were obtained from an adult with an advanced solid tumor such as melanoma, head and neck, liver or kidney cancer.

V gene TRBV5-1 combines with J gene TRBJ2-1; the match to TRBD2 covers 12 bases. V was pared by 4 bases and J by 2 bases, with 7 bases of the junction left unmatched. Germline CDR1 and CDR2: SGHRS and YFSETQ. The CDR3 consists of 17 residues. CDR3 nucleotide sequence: TGCGCCAGCAGCCCCGGGGGGACTAGCGGGCCCTACAATGAGCAGTTCTTC. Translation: CASSPGGTSGPYNEQFF.

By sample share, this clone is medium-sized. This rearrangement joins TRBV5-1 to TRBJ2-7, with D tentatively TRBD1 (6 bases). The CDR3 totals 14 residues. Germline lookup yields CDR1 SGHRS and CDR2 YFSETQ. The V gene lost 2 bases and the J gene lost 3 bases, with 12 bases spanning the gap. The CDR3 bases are TGCGCCAGCAGCTTAGGGACACCGAACTACGAGCAGTACTTC. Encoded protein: CASSLGTPNYEQYF.

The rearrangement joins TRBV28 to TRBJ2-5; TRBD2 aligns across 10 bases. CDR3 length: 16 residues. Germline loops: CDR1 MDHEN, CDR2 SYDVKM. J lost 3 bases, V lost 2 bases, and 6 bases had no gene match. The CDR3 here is CASSLSASGRKETQYF. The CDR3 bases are TGTGCCAGCAGTTTAAGTGCTAGCGGGAGAAAAGAGACCCAGTACTTC.